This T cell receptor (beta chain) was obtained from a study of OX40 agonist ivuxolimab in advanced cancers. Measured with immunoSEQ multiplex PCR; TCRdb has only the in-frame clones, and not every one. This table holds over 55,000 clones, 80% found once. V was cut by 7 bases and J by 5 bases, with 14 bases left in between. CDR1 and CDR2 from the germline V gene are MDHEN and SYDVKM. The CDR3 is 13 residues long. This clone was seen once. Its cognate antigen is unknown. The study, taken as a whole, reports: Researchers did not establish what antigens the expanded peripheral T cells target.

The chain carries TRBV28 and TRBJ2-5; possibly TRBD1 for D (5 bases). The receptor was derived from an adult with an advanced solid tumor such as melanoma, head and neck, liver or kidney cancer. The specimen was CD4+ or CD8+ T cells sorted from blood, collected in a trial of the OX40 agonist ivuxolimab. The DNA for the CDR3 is TGTGCCAGCAATCCCCAGGGCAGGGAGACCCAGTACTTC. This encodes CASNPQGRETQYF. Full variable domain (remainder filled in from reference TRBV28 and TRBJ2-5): DVKVTQSSRYLVKRTGEKVFLECVQDMDHENMFWYRQDPGLGLRLIYFSYDVKMKEKGDIPEGYSVSREKKERFSLILESASTNQTSMYLCASNPQGRETQYFGPGTRLLVL.